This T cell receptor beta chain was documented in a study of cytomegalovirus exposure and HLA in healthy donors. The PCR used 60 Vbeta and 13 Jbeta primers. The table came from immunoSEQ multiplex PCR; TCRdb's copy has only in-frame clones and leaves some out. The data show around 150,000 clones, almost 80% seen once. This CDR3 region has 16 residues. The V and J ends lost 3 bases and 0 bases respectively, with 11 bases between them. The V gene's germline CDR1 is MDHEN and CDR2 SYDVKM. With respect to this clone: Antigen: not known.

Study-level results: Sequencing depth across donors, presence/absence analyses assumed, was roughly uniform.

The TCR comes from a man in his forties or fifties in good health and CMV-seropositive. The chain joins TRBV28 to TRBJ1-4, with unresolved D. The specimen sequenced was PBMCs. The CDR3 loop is CASSFDGLTTNEKLFF. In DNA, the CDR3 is TGTGCCAGCAGTTTCGACGGACTGACAACTAATGAAAAACTGTTTTTT. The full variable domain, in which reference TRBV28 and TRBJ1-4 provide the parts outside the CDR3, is DVKVTQSSRYLVKRTGEKVFLECVQDMDHENMFWYRQDPGLGLRLIYFSYDVKMKEKGDIPEGYSVSREKKERFSLILESASTNQTSMYLCASSFDGLTTNEKLFFGSGTQLSVL.